This TCR beta chain originates from a study of CD8+ T cells in alopecia areata. Points on this clone: Its specificity is unknown.

This CDR3 comprises 15 residues. Germline loops: CDR1 SGDLS, CDR2 YYNGEE. Trimming stripped 3 bases from V and 7 bases from J, with 18 bases between. The study's findings and limits: Tofacitinib significantly lowered scalp clonality and expanded CD8+ clones among the top 100.

The treatment denotes: oral pan-JAK inhibitor, 5-10 mg twice daily. TCR sequencing used cDNA made by reverse transcription of extracted RNA. Method: immunoSEQ multiplex PCR; TCRdb's copy keeps in-frame clones and lacks some. The profile shows 150,000 to 200,000 clones, under 80% of them singletons. V and J are TRBV9 and TRBJ2-3; possibly TRBD2 for D (6 bases). This sample comprised CD4+ T cells sorted from blood, obtained at week 49, from a patient treated with tofacitinib. The receptor comes from a human donor with alopecia areata. The CDR3 region has the DNA TGTGCCAGCAGCGGTGTAGCGGAGCCATTCAATACGCAGTATTTT. Its translation is CASSGVAEPFNTQYF.